This T cell receptor beta chain was documented in a study of radiation and T cells in renal cell carcinoma. The time point: blood 4 weeks post-SBRT, at nephrectomy. Treatment in this sample: 15 Gy SBRT to primary tumor, nephrectomy 4 weeks later. Nephrectomy followed 15 Gy stereotactic body radiation by 4 weeks. After SBRT, blood was collected at 2 and 4 weeks, plus baseline. CDR3 size: 21 residues. Germline V gives CDR1 LNHNV, CDR2 YYDKDF (reference sequence). V gave up 0 bases and J gave up 2 bases, with 27 bases separating them. This table comes from immunoSEQ multiplex PCR, and its TCRdb copy is limited to in-frame clones, with some not included. The sample includes 75,000 to 95,000 clones, approximately 86% of them seen just once. General study findings and limits: In blood, top tumor clones expanded by 2 weeks, shrinking by 4. No pretreatment tumor biopsies were available for baseline clonotypes.

Regarding this clone: The target antigen is unknown.

The sample was blood, taken from a patient whose treatment included radiotherapy and nephrectomy. The clonotype comes from a man in his fifties with renal cell carcinoma. The chain has TRBV15 and TRBJ2-3, with D possibly being TRBD2 (6 bases). CDR3: CATSRDRRAREGYIFTDTQYF. The CDR3 DNA is TGTGCCACCAGCAGAGATCGGAGGGCGCGCGAGGGCTATATTTTCACAGATACGCAGTATTTT. Using reference TRBV15 and TRBJ2-3 for the parts outside the CDR3, the full variable domain is DAMVIQNPRYQVTQFGKPVTLSCSQTLNHNVMYWYQQKSSQAPKLLFHYYDKDFNNEADTPDNFQSRRPNTSFCFLDIRSPGLGDTAMYLCATSRDRRAREGYIFTDTQYFGPGTRLTVL.